One sample yielded the 5 T cell receptor beta chains listed below, sequenced in a study of spatial heterogeneity in lung cancer. Study outcomes and limitations: Tumor mutation count correlated with how many alpha and beta TCRs expanded intratumorally.

These TCRs are of unknown antigen specificity. One entry per CDR3 protein, called by TCRdb with MiXCR from the 5' RACE reads. The sample consists of about 20,000 distinct CDR3 sequences, approximately 5.8% of them appearing once. As to time point: sample taken at primary tumor resection. This specimen was lung tumor tissue, taken at surgery. The receptors originated from a female donor with early-stage non-small cell lung cancer.

This clonotype was detected ten times or more. Found in a library prepared for alpha chains, this beta chain is an off-target read, and its abundance has little meaning. This chain joins TRBV4-1 and TRBJ2-4, with a possible D match to TRBD2 (6 bases). The V and J ends lost 0 bases and 2 bases respectively, with 14 bases between them. CDR3 length: 17 amino acids. The germline CDR1 and CDR2 sequences are MGHRA and YSYEKL. CDR3 loop: CASSQEGGTPTKNIQYF. The CDR3 DNA is TGCGCCAGCAGCCAAGAGGGGGGAACCCCTACCAAAAACATTCAGTACTTC.

The sample holds many counts of this clonotype. Because this beta chain is a stray read in a library intended to capture alpha chains, its abundance should not be given much weight. The rearrangement uses TRBV20-1 and TRBJ2-1, with 11 bases aligning to TRBD2. The V gene's germline CDR1 is DFQATT and CDR2 SNEGSKA (reference sequence). Trimming took 2 bases from V and 9 from J; bases not matched to a gene: 12. This CDR3 comprises 16 residues. CDR3 residues: CSARLPLAGGGIEQFF. The DNA of the CDR3 is TGCAGTGCTAGACTCCCCCTAGCGGGAGGCGGCATTGAGCAGTTCTTC.

This clonotype is judged medium-sized. This beta chain is a stray sequence in a library constructed for alpha chains; its clone size is not meaningful. The rearrangement links TRBV5-1 to TRBJ2-5, with 7 bases fitting TRBD2. CDR1 is SGHRS and CDR2 is YFSETQ in the germline V gene. The V and J ends lost 4 bases and 4 bases, in that order; junction bases with no gene match: 13. The CDR3 is 16 amino acids. Written as DNA, the CDR3 is TGCGCCAGCAGCCACTTCGGACGGGGGGAGGGAGAGACCCAGTACTTC. Protein sequence: CASSHFGRGEGETQYF.

A few counts support this clonotype. With the library built for alpha chains, this beta chain is off target and its frequency is not meaningful. The V and J genes are TRBV7-3 and TRBJ2-5; D call uncertain. In germline, CDR1 is SGHTA, CDR2 FQGTGA. The CDR3 is 13 amino acids. The V and J ends lost 3 bases and 1 base respectively, with 6 bases between them. The CDR3 DNA is TGTGCCAGCAGCTTCGGCTCCCAAGAGACCCAGTACTTC. Protein product: CASSFGSQETQYF.

This clonotype showed up many times. Within a library made for alpha chains, this beta chain is off target, and its count is uninformative. This chain uses TRBV7-9 with TRBJ2-1; a possible D gene is TRBD2 (5 bases). Trimming shortened V by 5 bases and J by 6 bases, and 8 bases separated the two germline ends. The CDR3 runs 12 residues. Germline V gene data show CDR1 as SEHNR and CDR2 as FQNEAQ (reference sequence). The CDR3 spells CASSPLGNEQFF. In DNA form, the CDR3 reads TGTGCCAGCAGCCCACTAGGCAATGAGCAGTTCTTC. Variable domain in full (rest from reference TRBV7-9 and TRBJ2-1): DTGVSQNPRHKITKRGQNVTFRCDPISEHNRLYWYRQTLGQGPEFLTYFQNEAQLEKSRLLSDRFSAERPKGSFSTLEIQRTEQGDSAMYLCASSPLGNEQFFGPGTRLTVL.